The clone carrying this T cell receptor beta chain has only a few counts. The use of a sample-barcoded 5' primer and a J-beta primer mix characterized a second PCR of roughly 7 to 12 cycles. TCRdb reanalysed the 5' RACE reads using MiXCR and keeps one entry per CDR3 protein. The sample has 1.4 million to 1.5 million distinct CDR3 sequences, 35% to 45% seen once; the top ten hold 6.5% to 10%. These data come from a study of blood T cells in healthy people across ages. With 5 bases clipped from V and 0 bases from J, the junction kept 6 bases outside the gene matches. This CDR3 region has 16 residues. The germline V gene has CDR1 MNHEY and CDR2 SVGEGT.

The sequence came from a woman aged 18 to 35 in good health. The V gene is TRBV6-2 or TRBV6-3, the J gene TRBJ1-5; 8 positions agree with TRBD1. Sequenced material: blood. CDR3 coding DNA: TGTGCCAGCAGTCGTCCGACAGGGGTTAGCAATCAGCCCCAGCATTTT. Protein: CASSRPTGVSNQPQHF.